This T cell receptor (beta chain) was identified during a study of T cell repertoires in cytomegalovirus infection. Details on this clonotype: The antigen is unknown.

Germline CDR1 and CDR2: DFQATT and SNEGSKA (reference sequence). Deletions cut 5 bases from V and 1 base from J, with 10 bases between. CDR3 length: 13 residues. From the reads, TCRdb called clonotypes with MiXCR, one entry per CDR3 protein. This table has about 310,000 distinct CDR3 sequences, about 25% appearing once. The sequencing used cultured PBMCs, collected from culture after CMV antigen stimulation. The sequence was obtained from a human donor in good health (CMV status not recorded). Some clones in this sample may be carry-over from other donors' samples. The chain combines TRBV20-1 with TRBJ2-3; the D gene is possibly TRBD2 (6 bases). The CDR3 region is CSAPGSGTDTQYF. The CDR3 coding sequence is TGCAGTGCTCCCGGGAGTGGCACAGATACGCAGTATTTT.